The entry that follows covers one TCR beta chain sequence. The sample belongs to a study of T-cell memory formation after mild COVID-19. The CDR3 runs 15 residues. Per germline, CDR1 SGHDN and CDR2 FVKESK. Trimming took 4 bases from V and 1 from J; bases not matched to a gene: 3. After 5'RACE with constant-segment primers, TCR alpha and TCR beta cDNA libraries carrying sample barcodes and UMIs were obtained. One entry per CDR3 protein results from TCRdb running MiXCR on the 5' RACE reads. The sample consists of approximately 250,000 distinct CDR3 sequences, over 15% of them appearing once. The TCR was taken from a man aged 18 to 29 who had mild COVID-19 (a few samples of this study predate the infection). Cell type and time point are not known. The gene calls are TRBV14 and TRBJ2-1; 8 positions match TRBD1. The sample was PBMCs or a T cell subset sorted from them (not recorded which). CDR3 coding DNA: TGTGCCAGCAGCCGGTGGACAGGGTCCTACAATGAGCAGTTCTTC. Its protein is CASSRWTGSYNEQFF.